These 9 T cell receptor beta chains came from one sample sequenced in a study of blood T cell repertoires in COVID-19 (TCRdb year 2020). Library construction relied on the immunoSEQ multiplex PCR assay. In TCRdb, the immuneACCESS table is reduced to in-frame sequences with V and J assigned. These tables do not hold every clone; where another copy was compared, an unresolved V gene accounts for under half, and the others remain unexplained. This sample holds about 400,000 clones; more than 80% were observed only once. The ten largest clones capture around 1.2% of the sample. Sequencing used peripheral blood. These receptor sequences come from a man in his forties or fifties with acute or convalescent COVID-19.

This clone was detected only once. This chain uses TRBV11-2 with TRBJ1-4, with D hard to call. Germline lookup yields CDR1 SGHAT and CDR2 FQNNGV. CDR3 length: 11 amino acids. V was pared by 4 bases and J by 12 bases, with 9 bases between. The CDR3 DNA follows: TGTGCCAGCAGCTCTGTCAGTGAACTGTTTTTT. It specifies CASSSVSELFF.

The genes are TRBV5-5 and TRBJ2-7; 9 positions match TRBD2. The CDR3 runs 16 residues. Germline loops: CDR1 SGHKS, CDR2 YYEKEE (reference sequence). J lost 3 bases, V lost 0 bases, and 7 bases had no gene match. CDR3 sequence (DNA): TGTGCCAGCAGCTTGGCCCTCGGTAGCGGGGGCTACGAGCAGTACTTC. Amino acid sequence: CASSLALGSGGYEQYF. Filled out from reference TRBV5-5 and TRBJ2-7, the complete variable domain reads DAGVTQSPTHLIKTRGQQVTLRCSPISGHKSVSWYQQVLGQGPQFIFQYYEKEERGRGNFPDRFSARQFPNYSSELNVNALLLGDSALYLCASSLALGSGGYEQYFGPGTRLTVT.

J is TRBJ1-2 and V is TRBV16; 7 bases match TRBD1. Germline CDR1 and CDR2: KGHSY and FQNENV. The length of the CDR3 is 16 residues. V was pared by 4 bases and J by 2 bases, with 10 bases of the junction left unmatched. The CDR3, as DNA: TGTGCCAGCAGCCCAGGGACCGGGACAGTAAACTATGGCTACACCTTC. This gives the protein CASSPGTGTVNYGYTF.

The genes are TRBV9 and TRBJ1-1, with TRBD1 as a possible D gene (6 bases). The CDR3 contains 14 residues. Trimming left V 3 bases short and J 5 bases short, with 14 bases between. The germline V gene has CDR1 SGDLS and CDR2 YYNGEE. The CDR3, as DNA: TGTGCCAGCAGCGGAACAGGGTTTTGGACTGAAGCTTTCTTT. This codes for CASSGTGFWTEAFF.

The chain uses TRBV7-9 and TRBJ1-2, with D possibly matching TRBD1 (5 bases). The V and J ends lost 5 bases and 3 bases respectively, with 16 bases between them. The CDR3 has 15 residues. CDR1 SEHNR and CDR2 FQNEAQ come from the germline V gene (reference sequence). The CDR3 reads CASSPGRESYYGYTF. In nucleotides, the CDR3 is TGTGCCAGCAGCCCGGGACGGGAGTCTTACTATGGCTACACCTTC.

As for this clone: The sample carries other DNA sequences with the same CDR3. The chain is built from TRBV5-1 and TRBJ2-7; 10 positions match TRBD1. The CDR3 extends over 15 amino acids. Per the germline V gene, CDR1 is SGHRS and CDR2 is YFSETQ. V shed 2 bases, J shed 4 bases, and the junction held 6 bases outside the gene matches. The CDR3 here is CASSFMTGGGYEQYF. CDR3 coding DNA: TGCGCCAGCAGCTTCATGACAGGGGGCGGGTACGAGCAGTACTTC.

For the CDR3, the DNA is TGTGCCAGTACATTCAGGGGGCCGAACACTGAAGCTTTCTTT. It codes for CASTFRGPNTEAFF. The chain links TRBV19 to TRBJ1-1; 8 bases match TRBD1. V dropped 7 bases and J dropped 1; count of bases not matched to a gene: 5. The CDR3 extends over 14 amino acids. CDR1 is LNHDA and CDR2 is SQIVND in the germline V gene (reference sequence).

This clone was seen a single time. The chain couples TRBV29-1 to TRBJ2-7; 7 nucleotides match TRBD1. With V trimmed by 1 base and J by 3 bases, 3 bases remained unmatched. This CDR3 is built from 13 residues. In germline, CDR1 is SQVTM, CDR2 ANQGSEA. In nucleotides, the CDR3 is TGCAGCGTTGAAGGGGGGACAGACTACGAGCAGTACTTC. It encodes CSVEGGTDYEQYF.

V is TRBV25-1 and J is TRBJ1-4, with no clear D. V was shortened by 4 bases and J by 7 bases, with 16 bases between the two germline ends. The germline V gene has CDR1 MGHDK and CDR2 SYGVNS. The CDR3 consists of 15 residues. CDR3 loop: CASSGFDFRVEKLFF. In nucleotides, the CDR3 is TGTGCCAGCAGTGGTTTTGATTTTCGAGTTGAAAAACTGTTTTTT.